This TCR beta chain was recovered during a study of blood T cell repertoires in COVID-19. Clones were read by immunoSEQ multiplex PCR, and TCRdb kept only the in-frame ones, dropping some. This sample has around 360,000 clones, with approximately 84% found just once. Input material: PBMCs or T cells enriched from blood (not recorded which). The receptor was derived from a woman in her thirties who had recovered from COVID-19.

CDR3: CASRPNRAGNTEAFF. The CDR3 nucleotides are TGTGCCAGCAGGCCCAACAGGGCCGGTAACACTGAAGCTTTCTTT. The rearrangement joins TRBV6-5 to TRBJ1-1, with D perhaps TRBD1 (6 bases). Trimming left V 6 bases short and J 2 bases short, with 16 bases between. Per germline, CDR1 MNHEY and CDR2 SVGAGI. The CDR3 is made up of 15 amino acids.